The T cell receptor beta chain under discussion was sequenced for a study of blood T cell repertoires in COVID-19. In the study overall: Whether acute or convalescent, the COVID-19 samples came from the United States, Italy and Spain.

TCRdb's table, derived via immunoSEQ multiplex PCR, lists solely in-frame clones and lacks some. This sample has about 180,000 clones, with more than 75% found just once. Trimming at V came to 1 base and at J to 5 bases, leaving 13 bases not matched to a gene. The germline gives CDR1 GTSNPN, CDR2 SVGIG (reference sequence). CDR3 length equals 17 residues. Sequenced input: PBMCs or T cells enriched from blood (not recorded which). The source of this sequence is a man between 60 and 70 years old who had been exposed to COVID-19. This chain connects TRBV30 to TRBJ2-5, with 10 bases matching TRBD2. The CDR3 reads CAWSGVAGGRNGETQYF. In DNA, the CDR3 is TGTGCCTGGAGTGGTGTAGCGGGAGGCAGAAATGGGGAGACCCAGTACTTC. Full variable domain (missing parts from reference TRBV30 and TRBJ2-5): SQTIHQWPATLVQPVGSPLSLECTVEGTSNPNLYWYRQAAGRGLQLLFYSVGIGQISSEVPQNLSASRPQDRQFILSSKKLLLSDSGFYLCAWSGVAGGRNGETQYFGPGTRLLVL.